The next 24 T cell receptor beta chains were all read from a single sample in a study of cytomegalovirus exposure and HLA in healthy donors. PCR involved 60 Vbeta and 13 Jbeta primers. Repertoires were generated with immunoSEQ multiplex PCR, while TCRdb's copy carries only in-frame clones and drops some. The sample's table shows 80,000 to 100,000 clones. Sample: PBMCs. All receptors derive from a woman in her twenties or thirties in good health and CMV-seronegative.

The gene calls are TRBV6-6 and TRBJ2-7, with D unresolved. The CDR3 sequence is 12 residues long. Trimming removed 0 bases at V and 5 bases at J, with 5 bases between. Per the germline V gene, CDR1 is MNHNY and CDR2 is SVGAGI (reference sequence). For the CDR3, the DNA is TGTGCCAGCAGTTACTCCCAGGACGAGCAGTACTTC. It specifies CASSYSQDEQYF.

The rearrangement uses TRBV5-5 and TRBJ2-7; TRBD1 agrees at 9 bases. The germline V gene has CDR1 SGHKS and CDR2 YYEKEE (reference sequence). This CDR3 has 14 residues. The junction had 7 bases not matched to a gene; V was cut back by 4 bases and J by 5 bases. The CDR3 region is CASSPPGQGNEQYF. The CDR3 DNA is TGTGCCAGCAGCCCCCCGGGACAGGGTAACGAGCAGTACTTC. Combining the CDR3 with reference TRBV5-5 and TRBJ2-7 gives the whole variable domain DAGVTQSPTHLIKTRGQQVTLRCSPISGHKSVSWYQQVLGQGPQFIFQYYEKEERGRGNFPDRFSARQFPNYSSELNVNALLLGDSALYLCASSPPGQGNEQYFGPGTRLTVT.

The J gene is TRBJ2-5, the V gene TRBV9; TRBD2 matches 10 bases. The CDR3 spans 15 residues. Germline V gene lookup returns CDR1 SGDLS and CDR2 YYNGEE. Losses at the gene ends were 4 bases for V and 2 bases for J; bases not matched to a gene: 5. The CDR3 bases are TGTGCCAGCAGCCCCGGGACTAGCGTACAAGAGACCCAGTACTTC. Translated, it gives CASSPGTSVQETQYF.

The chain recombines TRBV7-6 with TRBJ2-5, with TRBD2 matching over 7 bases. The ends lost 2 bases at V and 5 bases at J; junction bases unmatched: 14. Germline CDR1 and CDR2: SGHVS and FNYEAQ. The CDR3 is 17 amino acids. The CDR3 sequence is CASSLMVLAGVRETQYF. In DNA, the CDR3 is TGTGCCAGCAGCTTAATGGTATTAGCGGGTGTCCGGGAGACCCAGTACTTC.

The V call is TRBV18, the J call TRBJ2-1; 8 nucleotides line up with TRBD1. The CDR3 covers 13 residues. The V segment lost 10 bases and the J segment 3 bases; nucleotides outside the gene matches: 5. From germline, CDR1 is KGHSH and CDR2 LQKENI. CDR3 region: CATSGQVYNEQFF. For the CDR3, the DNA is TGTGCCACCTCGGGACAGGTCTACAATGAGCAGTTCTTC.

This sequence joins TRBV28 and TRBJ2-3; no reliable D call. CDR3 size: 14 residues. In germline, CDR1 is MDHEN, CDR2 SYDVKM. Deletions cut 5 bases from V and 0 bases from J, with 9 bases between. The DNA for the CDR3 is TGTGCCAGCAGTAGAGGAGTGAGCACAGATACGCAGTATTTT. It encodes CASSRGVSTDTQYF.

The chain is built from TRBV9 and TRBJ2-7; no clear D. From germline, CDR1 is SGDLS and CDR2 YYNGEE. Trimming left V 3 bases short and J 0 bases short, with 16 bases between. This CDR3 is 16 amino acids long. The CDR3 here is CASSAEMAASSYEQYF. CDR3 nucleotides: TGTGCCAGCAGCGCCGAGATGGCGGCGAGCTCCTACGAGCAGTACTTC.

The chain is built from TRBV5-1 and TRBJ2-5; 7 nucleotides line up with TRBD2. J lost 4 bases, V lost 3 bases, and 6 bases had no gene match. Per germline, CDR1 SGHRS and CDR2 YFSETQ. This CDR3 has 14 amino acids. CDR3 sequence (DNA): TGCGCCAGCAGCTACCAAGGACTAGGAGAGACCCAGTACTTC. Translation: CASSYQGLGETQYF.

J is TRBJ2-3 and V is TRBV11-1; D gene ambiguous. The germline CDR1 and CDR2 sequences are SGHAT and FQDESV (reference sequence). The V and J ends lost 1 base and 0 bases respectively, with 8 bases between them. This CDR3 region has 15 residues. For the CDR3, the DNA is TGTGCCAGCAGCTTAGATGCAGGCAGCACAGATACGCAGTATTTT. As protein: CASSLDAGSTDTQYF.

The gene calls are TRBV11-3 and TRBJ2-1, with D possibly matching TRBD2 (5 bases). Per germline, CDR1 SGHNT and CDR2 YENEEA. The V gene lost 5 bases and the J gene lost 8 bases, with 10 bases spanning the gap. The CDR3 runs to 12 residues. DNA of the CDR3: TGTGCCAGCAGCCAAAACGGGGATGAGCAGTTCTTC. Protein sequence: CASSQNGDEQFF.

The CDR3 nucleotides read TGTGCCAGCAGCTTAGGGAGGGGGCTAGGAGAGACCCAGTACTTC. This translates into CASSLGRGLGETQYF. The chain employs TRBV7-8 and TRBJ2-5; a weak D match, TRBD1 (7 bases). Trimming shortened V by 1 base and J by 4 bases, and 13 bases separated the two germline ends. Germline lookup yields CDR1 SGHVS and CDR2 FQNEAQ. The CDR3 is 15 residues long.

The V and J genes are TRBV28 and TRBJ1-5; D is perhaps TRBD1 (6 bases). Trimming left V 6 bases short and J 1 base short, with 19 bases between. Germline CDR1 is MDHEN and CDR2 is SYDVKM. This CDR3 contains 17 residues. This CDR3 is CASSWTAYRGSNQPQHF. The CDR3 DNA follows: TGTGCCAGCAGCTGGACAGCCTACAGAGGCAGCAATCAGCCCCAGCATTTT.

The rearrangement joins TRBV19 to TRBJ1-2; 7 bases fit TRBD1. The V gene's germline CDR1 is LNHDA and CDR2 SQIVND (reference sequence). Trimming cost V 5 bases and J 14 bases; bases outside gene matches: 14. The length of the CDR3 is 13 residues. The DNA for the CDR3 is TGTGCCAGTAGTCTCATCGGGGGACAGAGTAAGACCTTC. It encodes CASSLIGGQSKTF.

The chain links TRBV29-1 to TRBJ1-1; 9 nucleotides line up with TRBD1. Trimming removed 7 bases from V and 0 bases from J; junction bases left unmatched: 6. CDR1 and CDR2 (germline): SQVTM, ANQGSEA. The length of the CDR3 is 14 residues. CDR3 DNA: TGCAGCGCTTGGGACAGGGATATGAACACTGAAGCTTTCTTT. Translation: CSAWDRDMNTEAFF.

The chain joins TRBV5-1 to TRBJ2-6; TRBD2 is a possible D gene (6 bases). V was trimmed by 7 bases and J by 4 bases, leaving 12 bases between them. Germline values: CDR1 SGHRS, CDR2 YFSETQ. The CDR3 covers 14 residues. For the CDR3, the DNA is TGCGCCAGCCAGGTGGGGGGAGGGGCCAACGTCCTGACTTTC. It yields the protein CASQVGGGANVLTF.

The J gene is TRBJ2-2, the V gene TRBV12-5; TRBD2 matches at 8 bases. This CDR3 is 18 amino acids long. Germline values: CDR1 LGHNT, CDR2 FRNRAP. The junction had 7 bases not matched to a gene; V was cut back by 0 bases and J by 1 base. CDR3 protein: CASGLVLEAGVNTGELFF. In DNA, the CDR3 is TGTGCTAGTGGTTTGGTACTGGAAGCGGGGGTGAACACCGGGGAGCTGTTTTTT.

The chain carries TRBV19 and TRBJ1-5; a possible D gene is TRBD1 (6 bases). The germline V gene encodes CDR1 LNHDA and CDR2 SQIVND (reference sequence). The CDR3 contains 13 residues. V lost 5 bases, J lost 6 bases, and 11 bases lay in between. The CDR3 loop is CASSPDRAQPQHF. CDR3 nucleotide sequence: TGTGCCAGTAGTCCGGACAGAGCTCAGCCCCAGCATTTT.

The rearrangement uses TRBV5-1 and TRBJ2-5; the match to TRBD2 covers 8 bases. The CDR3 loop spans 16 amino acids. From germline, CDR1 is SGHRS and CDR2 YFSETQ. Losses at the gene ends were 1 base for V and 2 bases for J; bases not matched to a gene: 7. CDR3 in DNA: TGCGCCAGCAGCTTGATGCTAGCGGGTACACAAGAGACCCAGTACTTC. Translated, it gives CASSLMLAGTQETQYF.

The genes are TRBV7-8 and TRBJ1-2; D is unclear. The V and J ends lost 0 bases and 8 bases respectively, with 16 bases between them. CDR3 length: 15 residues. Per the germline V gene, CDR1 is SGHVS and CDR2 is FQNEAQ. The CDR3 region is CASSLAKSGEEGYTF. The CDR3 DNA reads TGTGCCAGCAGCTTAGCCAAGAGCGGAGAGGAAGGCTACACCTTC.

This sequence joins TRBV27 and TRBJ2-7; TRBD1 might be the D (5 bases). The V gene's germline CDR1 is MNHEY and CDR2 SMNVEV (reference sequence). V was cut by 0 bases and J by 4 bases, with 16 bases left in between. CDR3 length: 16 residues. The CDR3 region has the DNA TGTGCCAGCAGTTTATCAGGGGCGATAAACATTTACGAGCAGTACTTC. Translating gives CASSLSGAINIYEQYF.

V gene TRBV5-1 combines with J gene TRBJ2-2; D is unclear. Trimming left V 0 bases short and J 1 base short, with 4 bases between. There are 14 residues in the CDR3. CDR1 and CDR2 (germline): SGHRS, YFSETQ. CDR3 residues: CASSLDRNTGELFF. The CDR3 DNA sequence: TGCGCCAGCAGCTTGGACAGGAACACCGGGGAGCTGTTTTTT.

V is TRBV5-8 and J is TRBJ1-1, with 7 bases aligning to TRBD1. After removal of 2 bases from V and 0 bases from J, the junction contained 4 bases not matched to a gene. This CDR3 spans 15 amino acids. Germline V gene lookup returns CDR1 SGHTS and CDR2 YDEGEE. The CDR3: CASSFWDSLNTEAFF. The CDR3 nucleotides read TGTGCCAGCAGCTTTTGGGACAGCCTGAACACTGAAGCTTTCTTT.

The rearrangement joins TRBV13 to TRBJ1-1; D is unresolved. Germline CDR1 PRHDT, CDR2 FYEKMQ (reference sequence). This CDR3 contains 14 residues. V lost 3 bases, J lost 2 bases, and 10 bases lay in between. This CDR3 reads CASSFPETNTEAFF. The CDR3 bases are TGTGCCAGCAGCTTCCCAGAGACAAACACTGAAGCTTTCTTT.

This chain uses TRBV20-1 with TRBJ2-5; D is ambiguous. The CDR3 is 10 amino acids. Trimming removed 5 bases at V and 4 bases at J, with 5 bases between. Germline values: CDR1 DFQATT, CDR2 SNEGSKA (reference sequence). The CDR3: CSAPIETQYF. For the CDR3, the DNA is TGCAGTGCTCCCATAGAGACCCAGTACTTC.